This record covers a single TCR beta chain. The sample comes from a study of T cell changes during pregnancy in multiple sclerosis. With 6 bases removed from V and 0 bases from J, the gap between germline ends came to 13 bases. CDR1 and CDR2 (germline): SNHLY, FYNNEI. This CDR3 is built from 15 residues. Generated by immunoSEQ multiplex PCR, the TCRdb table keeps only in-frame clones and is missing some. The sample lists 45,000 or so clones, approximately 96% occurring once. Here the sequenced sample was peripheral blood, taken in the second trimester of pregnancy. This chain links TRBV2 with TRBJ2-3, with D maybe TRBD1 (6 bases). This TCR was recovered from a female donor with multiple sclerosis, enrolled in a pregnancy study. The CDR3 protein is CASRLDRISTDTQYF. The CDR3 DNA is TGTGCCAGCAGGTTAGACAGGATTAGCACAGATACGCAGTATTTT. Variable domain in full (rest from reference TRBV2 and TRBJ2-3): EPEVTQTPSHQVTQMGQEVILRCVPISNHLYFYWYRQILGQKVEFLVSFYNNEISEKSEIFDDQFSVERPDGSNFTLKIRSTKLEDSAMYFCASRLDRISTDTQYFGPGTRLTVL.